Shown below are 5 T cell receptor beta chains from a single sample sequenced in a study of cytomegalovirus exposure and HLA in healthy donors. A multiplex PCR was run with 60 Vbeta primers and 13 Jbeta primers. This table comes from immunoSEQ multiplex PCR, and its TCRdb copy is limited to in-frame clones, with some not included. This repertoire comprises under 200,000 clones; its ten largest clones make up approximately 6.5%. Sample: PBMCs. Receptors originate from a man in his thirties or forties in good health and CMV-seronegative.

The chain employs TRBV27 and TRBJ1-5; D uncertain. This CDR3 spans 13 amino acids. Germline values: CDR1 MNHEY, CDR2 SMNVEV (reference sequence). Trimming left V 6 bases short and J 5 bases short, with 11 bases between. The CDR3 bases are TGTGCCAGCAGCCGCAGGCTGGATCAGCCCCAGCATTTT. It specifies CASSRRLDQPQHF.

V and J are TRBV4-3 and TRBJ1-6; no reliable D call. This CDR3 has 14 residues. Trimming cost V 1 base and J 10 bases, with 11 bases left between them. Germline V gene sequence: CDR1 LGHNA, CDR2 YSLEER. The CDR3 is CASSQGRMSSPLHF. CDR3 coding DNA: TGCGCCAGCAGCCAAGGCCGAATGAGCTCACCCCTCCACTTT.

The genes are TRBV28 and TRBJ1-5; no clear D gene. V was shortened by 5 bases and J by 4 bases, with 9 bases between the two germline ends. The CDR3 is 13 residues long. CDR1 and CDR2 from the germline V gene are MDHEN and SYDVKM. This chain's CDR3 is CASSGQVNQPQHF. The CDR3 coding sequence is TGTGCCAGCAGTGGGCAAGTAAATCAGCCCCAGCATTTT.

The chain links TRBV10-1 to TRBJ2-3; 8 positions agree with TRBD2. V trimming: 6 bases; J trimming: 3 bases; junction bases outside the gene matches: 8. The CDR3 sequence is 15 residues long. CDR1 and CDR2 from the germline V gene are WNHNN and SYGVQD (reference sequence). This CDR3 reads CASRPGLAGTDTQYF. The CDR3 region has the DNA TGCGCCAGCAGACCCGGACTAGCCGGGACAGATACGCAGTATTTT.

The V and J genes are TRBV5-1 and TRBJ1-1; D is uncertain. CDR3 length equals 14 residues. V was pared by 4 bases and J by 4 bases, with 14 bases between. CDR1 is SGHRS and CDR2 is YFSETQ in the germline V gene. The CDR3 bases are TGCGCCAGCAGCACCCCTTTAGATGGCACTGAAGCTTTCTTT. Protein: CASSTPLDGTEAFF.